These 21 T cell receptor beta chains originate from one sample sequenced in a study of blood T cells in healthy people across ages. For the second PCR, which ran for about 7 to 11 cycles, a sample-barcoded 5' primer and a J-beta primer mix were used. One entry per CDR3 protein, called by TCRdb with MiXCR from the 5' RACE reads. The data show fewer than 900,000 distinct CDR3 sequences, around 49% seen once. Sequencing input: blood. The receptors were sampled from an older woman in good health.

V usage is TRBV15 and J usage is TRBJ2-7, with 10 bases lining up with TRBD2. Germline CDR1 and CDR2: LNHNV and YYDKDF (reference sequence). The CDR3 is 17 amino acids. V was clipped by 0 bases and J by 6 bases; unmatched bases: 11. The CDR3 DNA reads as TGTGCCACCAGCAGAGATTGGCTAGCGGGAGAAGGAGGCGAGCAGTACTTC. This codes for CATSRDWLAGEGGEQYF.

This rearrangement joins TRBV7-2 to TRBJ2-5, with D unclear. From germline, CDR1 is SGHTA and CDR2 FQGNSA. The length of the CDR3 is 13 residues. V lost 5 bases, J lost 2 bases, and 9 bases lay in between. The CDR3 spells CASSLLVQETQYF. The CDR3 DNA reads TGTGCCAGCAGCCTCCTTGTACAAGAGACCCAGTACTTC.

This chain uses TRBV3-1 with TRBJ2-3, with a weak D call TRBD2 (5 bases). V lost 1 base and J 10 bases, leaving 9 bases between the germline ends. The germline gives CDR1 LGHDT, CDR2 YNNKEL (reference sequence). The CDR3 length is 12 residues. Here the CDR3 reads CASSQVGSSQYF. CDR3 DNA: TGTGCCAGCAGCCAAGTGGGGAGTTCGCAGTATTTT.

This chain connects TRBV7-2 to TRBJ2-1, with TRBD2 matching over 9 bases. This CDR3 comprises 17 residues. CDR1 is SGHTA, CDR2 FQGNSA, per germline. Losses at the gene ends were 3 bases for V and 3 bases for J; bases not matched to a gene: 9. The CDR3 DNA reads TGTGCCAGCAGCTTTGGGAGCGGGAGGTATGACTACAATGAGCAGTTCTTC. Amino acids: CASSFGSGRYDYNEQFF.

In its sample, this clonotype was seen a few times. The V call is TRBV27, the J call TRBJ2-7; 11 bases agree with TRBD2. The J call may be in error: the DNA end matches TRBJ2-5 better. The CDR3 runs to 16 residues. The germline V gene has CDR1 MNHEY and CDR2 SMNVEV (reference sequence). The CDR3 sequence: CASSPGLADLQETQYF. CDR3 DNA: TGTGCCAGCAGCCCGGGACTAGCGGACCTCCAAGAGACCCAGTACTTC.

The V call is TRBV18, the J call TRBJ2-1; D is perhaps TRBD2 (6 bases). The tail of the sequence fits TRBJ2-7 better, so the J call may be wrong. Germline assignment: CDR1 KGHSH and CDR2 LQKENI. The CDR3 is made up of 17 amino acids. CDR3 region: CASSPLGGASSYNEQYF. CDR3 DNA sequence: TGTGCCAGCTCACCACTCGGCGGGGCGAGCTCCTACAATGAGCAGTACTTC.

This clonotype was recorded a few times. The V gene is TRBV7-2, the J gene TRBJ2-5; weak D call: TRBD1 (6 bases). Germline CDR1 reads SGHTA; CDR2 reads FQGNSA. Trimming took off 3 bases at V and 3 bases at J, with 11 bases between the two ends. CDR3 length: 14 residues. The CDR3 loop is CASSLRGIEETQYF. The CDR3 DNA follows: TGTGCCAGCAGCTTGAGGGGGATCGAAGAGACCCAGTACTTC.

The chain has TRBV7-2 and TRBJ2-4, with a weak D call TRBD2 (6 bases). The CDR3 runs to 12 residues. Trimming stripped 6 bases from V and 12 bases from J, with 15 bases between. In germline, CDR1 is SGHTA, CDR2 FQGNSA. The CDR3 sequence: CASRTPGGYQYF. CDR3 sequence (DNA): TGTGCCAGCAGAACACCCGGGGGATATCAGTACTTC.

The rearrangement joins TRBV11-2 to TRBJ1-2; unclear D gene. V lost 5 bases, J lost 7 bases, and 17 bases lay in between. The CDR3 is 14 amino acids. The germline gives CDR1 SGHAT, CDR2 FQNNGV. The CDR3 DNA reads as TGTGCCAGCAGCCCCCCAGGAACATACCCTGGCTACACCTTC. This encodes CASSPPGTYPGYTF.

In its sample, this clonotype was seen a few times. The chain recombines TRBV7-2 with TRBJ2-5, with TRBD2 matching 8 bases. The CDR3 is 15 residues long. Germline V gene data show CDR1 as SGHTA and CDR2 as FQGNSA. Germline trimming cut 7 bases from V and 4 bases from J; bases unmatched to any gene: 11. Written as DNA, the CDR3 is TGTGCCAGCACCCTAGCGGGTGGGGTAGGAGAGACCCAGTACTTC. This translates into CASTLAGGVGETQYF.

The chain couples TRBV12-3 or TRBV12-4 to TRBJ1-6; no clear D. The CDR3 consists of 14 residues. V was shortened by 6 bases and J by 9 bases, with 15 bases between the two germline ends. The CDR3 protein is CASSRAAWSSPLHF. The CDR3 nucleotides are TGTGCCAGCAGCCGCGCGGCTTGGAGTTCACCCCTCCACTTT.

Of note for this clonotype: This clone may be a read error of a much larger clone one base away. The chain carries TRBV10-3 and TRBJ2-3; D may be TRBD2 (6 bases). The CDR3 sequence is 13 residues long. Trimming left V 8 bases short and J 5 bases short, with 14 bases between. Germline CDR1 ENHRY, CDR2 SYGVKD. The CDR3 sequence: CAIGAQGGDTQYF. CDR3 sequence (DNA): TGTGCCATCGGTGCGCAGGGAGGAGATACGCAGTATTTT.

This chain connects TRBV4-3 to TRBJ2-7, with D unclear. The CDR3 has 14 residues. Deletions cut 0 bases from V and 7 bases from J, with 13 bases between. Germline V gene data show CDR1 as LGHNA and CDR2 as YSLEER. The CDR3 DNA reads TGCGCCAGCAGCCAAGAACTGAGCACCGATGAGCAGTACTTC. Its translation is CASSQELSTDEQYF.

The V and J genes are TRBV20-1 and TRBJ2-1; 11 bases line up with TRBD2. Germline V lookup: CDR1 DFQATT, CDR2 SNEGSKA (reference sequence). There are 15 residues in the CDR3. Trimming at V came to 5 bases and at J to 5 bases, leaving 8 bases not matched to a gene. The CDR3 region has the DNA TGCAGTGCTCGACTAGCGGGAAAGTTGCACAATGAGCAGTTCTTC. This translates into CSARLAGKLHNEQFF.

The rearrangement joins TRBV7-2 to TRBJ1-5; a weak D match, TRBD1 (5 bases). This CDR3 comprises 16 residues. Germline assignment: CDR1 SGHTA and CDR2 FQGNSA. With 1 base removed from V and 5 bases from J, the gap between germline ends came to 15 bases. The CDR3 protein is CASSLDVRGRHQPQHF. The DNA for the CDR3 is TGTGCCAGCAGCTTAGATGTAAGGGGCCGCCATCAGCCCCAGCATTTT.

Only a few counts were recorded for this clonotype. The V and J genes are TRBV20-1 and TRBJ1-3; no reliable D call. The CDR3 length is 13 residues. Trimming cost V 3 bases and J 0 bases, with 6 bases left between them. Germline V gene data show CDR1 as DFQATT and CDR2 as SNEGSKA (reference sequence). The CDR3 DNA sequence: TGCAGTGCTAGCATCAACTCTGGAAACACCATATATTTT. This sequence encodes CSASINSGNTIYF.

This clonotype came up many times. The genes are TRBV7-6 and TRBJ2-3; D is undetermined. This CDR3 region has 15 residues. V lost 1 base, J lost 0 bases, and 8 bases lay in between. The V gene's germline CDR1 is SGHVS and CDR2 FNYEAQ. The CDR3 bases are TGTGCCAGCAGCTTAGGAATCGGAAGCACAGATACGCAGTATTTT. Translated: CASSLGIGSTDTQYF.

The chain combines TRBV20-1 with TRBJ2-7, with 9 bases fitting TRBD2. This CDR3 contains 16 residues. The V segment lost 6 bases and the J segment 7 bases; nucleotides outside the gene matches: 19. Germline V lookup: CDR1 DFQATT, CDR2 SNEGSKA (reference sequence). CDR3 nucleotide sequence: TGCAGTGCCCGACAGCAGCGGGAGGTCTCCTACAATGAGCAGTACTTC. Its protein is CSARQQREVSYNEQYF.

The V and J genes are TRBV20-1 and TRBJ1-1; no reliable D call. Trimming left V 0 bases short and J 1 base short, with 9 bases between. From germline, CDR1 is DFQATT and CDR2 SNEGSKA (reference sequence). The CDR3 is 14 residues long. The CDR3 bases are TGCAGTGCTAGAGATAGGAACAGGAACACTGAAGCTTTCTTT. Its protein is CSARDRNRNTEAFF.

J is TRBJ2-7 and V is TRBV3-1; D may be TRBD1 (6 bases). CDR1 and CDR2 (germline): LGHDT, YNNKEL (reference sequence). V was pared by 4 bases and J by 0 bases, with 13 bases between. The CDR3 is made up of 15 amino acids. CDR3 in DNA: TGTGCCAGCAGCCCGGGACATTCGGCCTCCTACGAGCAGTACTTC. Residues: CASSPGHSASYEQYF.

Comment on this clonotype: An end of the junction differs from the germline gene, which may be a read error. The chain employs TRBV28 and TRBJ1-6; unclear D gene. From germline, CDR1 is MDHEN and CDR2 SYDVKM. This CDR3 is built from 14 residues. The CDR3 nucleotides read TGCGCCAGCAGTTTAATACAGTATAATTCACCCCTCCACTTT. Amino acids: CASSLIQYNSPLHF.